This T cell receptor (beta chain) originates from a study of OX40 agonist ivuxolimab in advanced cancers. Germline CDR1 and CDR2: MNHNS and SASEGT. This CDR3 has 14 amino acids. V shed 6 bases and J 3 bases; nucleotides not matched to a gene: 6. The method was immunoSEQ multiplex PCR; TCRdb's version includes in-frame clones alone and lacks a portion of them. The table has about 89,000 clones, 88% seen once. The source was CD4+ or CD8+ T cells sorted from blood, collected in a trial of the OX40 agonist ivuxolimab. This sequence joins TRBV6-1 and TRBJ1-2, with 8 nucleotides matching TRBD1. The TCR sequence derives from an adult with an advanced solid tumor such as melanoma, head and neck, liver or kidney cancer. CDR3 DNA: TGTGCCAGCAGCCTCGGGACAGGTGACTATGGCTACACCTTC. It is translated as CASSLGTGDYGYTF.